A single sample gave rise to the 14 T cell receptor beta chains below, sequenced in a study of Graves' ophthalmopathy and Graves' hyperthyroidism. For repertoire sequencing, the TCR beta CDR3 regions were amplified from RNA transcripts. First-round RT-PCR relied on HTBI primers, and a second-round multiplex PCR came next. MiXCR, applied by TCRdb to the multiplex PCR reads, yields one record per CDR3 protein. The sample lists over a million distinct CDR3 sequences, 35% to 40% occurring once. The specimen sequenced was peripheral blood or thyroid tissue (not recorded which). The receptors shown here come from an adult man with Graves' hyperthyroidism.

To note about this clonotype: Sequence at one end of the junction differs from germline and may be a read error. The rearrangement uses TRBV10-3 and TRBJ2-7; possibly TRBD1 or TRBD2 for D (5 bases each). This CDR3 spans 12 amino acids. In germline, CDR1 is ENHRY, CDR2 SYGVKD. The CDR3 bases are TGTGCCAGCAGTTACTCGAACGTGGGGGAGTACTTC. This encodes CASSYSNVGEYF.

For this clonotype: A read error may produce the germline difference seen at one junction end. The chain uses TRBV10-3 and TRBJ1-1, with D perhaps TRBD1 (5 bases). This CDR3 has 14 amino acids. Looked up from germline, CDR1 is ENHRY and CDR2 is SYGVKD. CDR3: CASSPGGDYNEAFF. The DNA of the CDR3 is TGTGCCAGCAGTCCCGGGGGGGACTACAATGAAGCTTTCTTT.

This rearrangement joins TRBV19 to TRBJ1-2; D is ambiguous. Trimming removed 5 bases from V and 8 bases from J, with 18 bases in between. The germline V gene encodes CDR1 LNHDA and CDR2 SQIVND (reference sequence). The CDR3 sequence is 14 residues long. This CDR3 is CASSARAERHGYTF. As DNA, the CDR3 is TGTGCCAGTAGTGCTCGAGCGGAGAGGCACGGCTACACCTTC.

The sample holds many counts of this clonotype. This rearrangement joins TRBV5-6 to TRBJ2-5, with a tentative D call TRBD2 (6 bases). Germline CDR1 SGHDT, CDR2 YYEEEE. Trimming removed 4 bases at V and 5 bases at J, with 15 bases between. This CDR3 has 14 residues. CDR3: CASSSTGRGETQYF. The CDR3 DNA is TGTGCCAGCAGCAGCACGGGACGGGGGGAGACCCAGTACTTC. Full variable domain (remainder filled in from reference TRBV5-6 and TRBJ2-5): DAGVTQSPTHLIKTRGQQVTLRCSPKSGHDTVSWYQQALGQGPQFIFQYYEEEERQRGNFPDRFSGHQFPNYSSELNVNALLLGDSALYLCASSSTGRGETQYFGPGTRLLVL.

This chain joins TRBV12-3 or TRBV12-4 and TRBJ1-2; 7 bases map to TRBD1. The V and J ends lost 6 bases and 8 bases, in that order; junction bases with no gene match: 12. CDR3 length: 14 amino acids. The CDR3 DNA sequence: TGTGCCAGCAGGTCCGGCGACAGGGTAGTCGGCTACACCTTC. Protein: CASRSGDRVVGYTF.

This clonotype was recorded at least ten times. The J gene is TRBJ1-2, the V gene TRBV7-9, with no clear D. Looked up from germline, CDR1 is SEHNR and CDR2 is FQNEAQ (reference sequence). Trimming shortened V by 5 bases and J by 1 base, and 8 bases separated the two germline ends. CDR3 length equals 13 residues. The CDR3 spells CASSPDFNYGYTF. CDR3 in DNA: TGTGCCAGCAGCCCGGACTTTAACTATGGCTACACCTTC.

The J gene is TRBJ2-6, the V gene TRBV29-1; a possible D gene is TRBD2 (5 bases). Trimming left V 4 bases short and J 0 bases short, with 10 bases between. The CDR3 length is 15 residues. CDR1 and CDR2 from the germline V gene are SQVTM and ANQGSEA. For the CDR3, the DNA is TGCAGCGTTGTAACTGCGGGCTCTGGGGCCAACGTCCTGACTTTC. Protein: CSVVTAGSGANVLTF. The whole variable domain, filled in from reference TRBV29-1 and TRBJ2-6, reads SAVISQKPSRDICQRGTSLTIQCQVDSQVTMMFWYRQQPGQSLTLIATANQGSEATYESGFVIDKFPISRPNLTFSTLTVSNMSPEDSSIYLCSVVTAGSGANVLTFGAGSRLTVL.

Comments on this clonotype: Sequence at one end of the junction differs from germline and may be a read error. The chain combines TRBV10-3 with TRBJ2-6; D is possibly TRBD1 (5 bases). The germline gives CDR1 ENHRY, CDR2 SYGVKD. The CDR3 contains 8 residues. The CDR3 region has the DNA TGTGCCATCAGTGCATCAGGGTTT. Its protein is CAISASGF.

This clonotype came up many times. V and J are TRBV5-1 and TRBJ1-2; no definite D call. V was cut by 3 bases and J by 2 bases, with 14 bases left in between. The CDR3 consists of 15 residues. Germline CDR1 is SGHRS and CDR2 is YFSETQ. Here the CDR3 reads CASSSRELPNYGYTF. The CDR3, as DNA: TGCGCCAGCAGCTCCCGGGAGCTTCCAAACTATGGCTACACCTTC. The complete variable domain, with remaining parts taken from reference TRBV5-1 and TRBJ1-2, reads KAGVTQTPRYLIKTRGQQVTLSCSPISGHRSVSWYQQTPGQGLQFLFEYFSETQRNKGNFPGRFSGRQFSNSRSEMNVSTLELGDSALYLCASSSRELPNYGYTFGSGTRLTVV.

This clonotype has at least ten counts. The rearrangement joins TRBV9 to TRBJ1-6; D is possibly TRBD1 (5 bases). The germline V and J ends were trimmed by 3 bases and 0 bases, with 13 bases remaining between them. The CDR3 totals 17 residues. Germline assignment: CDR1 SGDLS and CDR2 YYNGEE. CDR3 coding DNA: TGTGCCAGCAGCGCACGGGACTCCAGCTCCTATAATTCACCCCTCCACTTT. This gives the protein CASSARDSSSYNSPLHF.

The J gene is TRBJ2-7, the V gene TRBV2; TRBD2 matches 13 bases. Germline assignment: CDR1 SNHLY and CDR2 FYNNEI. The J segment lost 5 bases and the V segment lost 6 bases, leaving 7 bases of the junction unmatched. CDR3 length: 15 amino acids. The CDR3 nucleotides are TGTGCCAGCAGCCGACTCGGACTAGCGGGAGACGAGCAGTACTTC. It codes for CASSRLGLAGDEQYF.

This clonotype was detected ten times or more. This chain uses TRBV13 with TRBJ2-6, with a possible D match to TRBD2 (5 bases). Germline CDR1 PRHDT, CDR2 FYEKMQ (reference sequence). CDR3 length equals 17 residues. V gave up 5 bases and J gave up 1 base, with 15 bases separating them. In DNA, the CDR3 is TGTGCCAGCAGCGCGGCGGGCCAGGAATCTGGGGCCAACGTCCTGACTTTC. Encoded protein: CASSAAGQESGANVLTF.

This clonotype was seen ten or more times. The chain's CDR3 is CASSWGQTNEKLFF. As DNA, the CDR3 is TGTGCCAGCAGCTGGGGACAGACTAATGAAAAACTGTTTTTT. V is TRBV6-5 and J is TRBJ1-4, with TRBD1 matching over 7 bases. The trim removed 6 bases at V and 2 bases at J, leaving 3 bases unmatched. This CDR3 has 14 residues. From germline, CDR1 is MNHEY and CDR2 SVGAGI.

This clonotype was seen a few times. The DNA for the CDR3 is TGTGCCAGCAGCCAGAGCAGCGGGATTCCCTTCTACGAGCAGTACTTC. Protein product: CASSQSSGIPFYEQYF. The rearrangement links TRBV14 to TRBJ2-7; 7 bases map to TRBD2. After removal of 3 bases from V and 3 bases from J, the junction contained 11 bases not matched to a gene. This CDR3 is 16 amino acids long. In germline, CDR1 is SGHDN, CDR2 FVKESK.